These T cell receptor beta chains were read from a single sample in a study of shared clonotypes between healthy human individuals. The data were produced by immunoSEQ multiplex PCR, yet TCRdb's version contains in-frame clones alone and is incomplete. This table has about 2 million clones, 95% appearing once. The sample comprised naive CD4+ T cells sorted from blood. The source of these receptors is a young man in good health. CDR3s include the opening cysteine and the closing phenylalanine or tryptophan. D genes are given only for firm matches. Clone sizes are given selectively: once, few, many, or a class where the clone is expanded.

v_call	d_call	clone_size	j_call	cdr3_nt	cdr3_aa
TRBV28	-	-	TRBJ1-2	TGTGCCAGCAGCCGAAACAGGGTCAGACATGGCTACACCTTC	CASSRNRVRHGYTF
TRBV19	TRBD1	once	TRBJ2-7	TGTGCCAGTAGTAACACAGGGGATTCCTACGAGCAGTACTTC	CASSNTGDSYEQYF
TRBV5-6	-	once	TRBJ2-7	TGTGCCAGCAGCTTGGGGCTTATCGGGGAGCAGTACTTC	CASSLGLIGEQYF
TRBV5-5	-	once	TRBJ2-2	TGTGCCAGCAGCGCCATCCCGCTTACCGGGGAGCTGTTTTTT	CASSAIPLTGELFF
TRBV11-2	-	-	TRBJ1-1	TGTGCCAGCAGCTTGCGGGGGAACACTGAAGCTTTCTTT	CASSLRGNTEAFF
TRBV7-9	-	-	TRBJ2-3	TGTGCCAGCAGCTTAGGTGTGGCGGAGGGAGGTACAGATACGCAGTATTTT	CASSLGVAEGGTDTQYF
TRBV6-4	-	-	TRBJ1-5	TGTGCCAGCACGTCGTCCGGGACATATAATAGCAATCAGCCCCAGCATTTT	CASTSSGTYNSNQPQHF
TRBV28	-	once	TRBJ1-2	TGTGCCAGCACCCAAGATTGGGGGACCTATGGCTACACCTTC	CASTQDWGTYGYTF
TRBV28	-	once	TRBJ2-7	TGTGCCAGAGGAGAGCAGTACTTC	CARGEQYF
TRBV18	-	-	TRBJ2-7	TGTGCCAGCTCACCAGGACAGCCCTCCTACGAGCAGTACTTC	CASSPGQPSYEQYF
TRBV28	TRBD2	-	TRBJ2-3	TGTGCCAGCACCTCTAGCGGACTAGGAACAGATACGCAGTATTTT	CASTSSGLGTDTQYF
TRBV18	TRBD1	-	TRBJ2-7	TGTGCCAGCTCACCAAGGACAGGGACCTACGAGCAGTACTTC	CASSPRTGTYEQYF
TRBV4-3	-	-	TRBJ1-2	TGCGCCAGCAGCCAGGGCCCGGATGGGTATGGCTACACCTTC	CASSQGPDGYGYTF
TRBV19	TRBD1	once	TRBJ1-6	TGTGCCAGTAGTATCCGCCGGGACAGGGGATCAAGCTCCTATAATTCACCCCTCCACTTT	CASSIRRDRGSSSYNSPLHF
TRBV5-4	-	once	TRBJ2-1	TGTGCCAGCAGCCTAGTGACTAGGAATGAGCAGTTCTTC	CASSLVTRNEQFF
TRBV9	-	-	TRBJ2-1	TGTGCCAGCAGCGTAGTGTCAAAAACCCTGGATGAGCAGTTCTTC	CASSVVSKTLDEQFF
TRBV11-2	-	-	TRBJ1-4	TGTGCCAGCAGCCTCGACAGTCTTTCAACTAATGAAAAACTGTTTTTT	CASSLDSLSTNEKLFF
TRBV5-4	-	-	TRBJ2-3	TGTGCCAGCAGCTTGGAGAATACAGATACGCAGTATTTT	CASSLENTDTQYF
TRBV6-5	-	-	TRBJ2-7	TGTGCCAGCAGTTACGAGGGACTCGGACGCTACGAGCAGTACTTC	CASSYEGLGRYEQYF
TRBV2	TRBD1	-	TRBJ1-3	TGTGCCAGCAGTCCGACAGGGTTAACTGGAAACACCATATATTTT	CASSPTGLTGNTIYF